These T cell receptor beta chains were read from a single sample in a study of vaccination effects on CD4 cells after COVID-19. The antigens of these receptors remain unknown. Generated by immunoSEQ multiplex PCR, the TCRdb table keeps only in-frame clones and is missing some. The sample records 20,000 to 25,000 clones, roughly 74% being singletons. The sequenced sample was CD4+ T cells from PBMCs cultured with a peptide pool, obtained before COVID-19 vaccination. These TCRs come from a human donor who had a prior SARS-CoV-2 infection. Each CDR3 is given with its conserved first and last residue. The D gene is left open where the match is weak. The size field is filled for only some rows; it gives once, few, many or a size class.

J,size,D,V,CDR3,DNA
TRBJ1-2,once,.,TRBV24-1,CATSVEGYGYTF,TGTGCCACCAGTGTTGAGGGCTATGGCTACACCTTC
TRBJ2-7,few,TRBD2,TRBV5-5,CASSSGYGGGSYEQYF,TGTGCCAGCAGCTCCGGTTACGGCGGGGGATCTTACGAGCAGTACTTC
TRBJ2-4,.,.,TRBV3-1/TRBV3-2,CASSQGFKNIQYF,TGTGCCAGCAGCCAAGGATTCAAAAACATTCAGTACTTC
TRBJ1-2,once,TRBD1,TRBV6-1,CASSENMWDRVAGYTF,TGTGCCAGCAGTGAAAATATGTGGGACAGGGTTGCCGGCTACACCTTC
TRBJ2-5,.,.,TRBV9,CASSVPGETQYF,TGTGCCAGCAGCGTTCCGGGGGAGACCCAGTACTTC
TRBJ1-1,.,.,TRBV18,CASSPTTGPNTEAFF,TGTGCCAGCTCACCTACGACAGGCCCGAACACTGAAGCTTTCTTT
TRBJ2-2,.,.,TRBV11-2,CASSIVVEGELFF,TGTGCCAGCAGCATTGTGGTGGAAGGGGAGCTGTTTTTT
TRBJ2-2,.,.,TRBV12-3/TRBV12-4,CASTRRTGELFF,TGTGCCAGCACACGAAGGACCGGGGAGCTGTTTTTT
TRBJ2-1,.,.,TRBV24-1,CATSRSGSYNEQFF,TGTGCCACCAGCCGGTCGGGATCCTACAATGAGCAGTTCTTC
TRBJ2-1,.,.,TRBV6-5,CASSPRNNEQFF,TGTGCCAGCAGCCCCAGGAACAATGAGCAGTTCTTC
TRBJ1-1,.,TRBD1,TRBV19,CASSLHRGLTEAFF,TGTGCCAGTAGTCTCCACAGGGGGCTGACTGAAGCTTTCTTT
TRBJ2-1,.,TRBD2,TRBV7-2,CASSLQAGDEQFF,TGTGCCAGCAGCTTACAAGCGGGAGATGAGCAGTTCTTC
TRBJ1-6,.,.,TRBV5-6,CASSWGGDRNNSPLHF,TGTGCCAGCAGCTGGGGCGGAGATCGGAATAATTCACCCCTCCACTTT
TRBJ1-4,once,.,TRBV5-4,CATGIEVNEKLFF,TGTGCCACCGGAATTGAGGTTAATGAAAAACTGTTTTTT
TRBJ2-4,.,.,TRBV19,CASSISGLTKNIQYF,TGTGCCAGTAGTATATCAGGGCTGACTAAAAACATTCAGTACTTC
TRBJ2-1,.,.,TRBV5-4,CASSRGGMFDYNEQFF,TGTGCCAGCAGCCGAGGGGGGATGTTCGATTACAATGAGCAGTTCTTC
TRBJ1-2,.,.,TRBV18,CASSPIYGYTF,TGTGCCAGCTCACCTATCTATGGCTACACCTTC
TRBJ1-3,.,.,TRBV11-3,CASSLAGPLFSGNTIYF,TGTGCCAGCAGCTTAGCAGGACCGCTATTCTCTGGAAACACCATATATTTT
TRBJ2-7,.,TRBD2,TRBV27,CASMPLTGGRNEQYF,TGTGCCAGCATGCCTCTGACGGGAGGGCGAAACGAGCAGTACTTC
TRBJ2-5,.,TRBD2,TRBV9,CASSVGGGGDETQYF,TGTGCCAGCAGCGTGGGGGGTGGGGGGGACGAGACCCAGTACTTC
TRBJ2-2,.,.,TRBV9,CASSVALWWLAEGGVNTGELFF,TGTGCCAGCAGCGTAGCTCTGTGGTGGCTAGCGGAGGGGGGGGTGAACACCGGGGAGCTGTTTTTT
TRBJ1-4,.,TRBD1,TRBV7-9,CASSLVQGALSINEKLFF,TGTGCCAGCAGCTTAGTGCAGGGGGCACTTTCCATTAATGAAAAACTGTTTTTT
TRBJ2-5,.,.,TRBV11-2,CASGEETQYF,TGTGCCAGCGGTGAGGAGACCCAGTACTTC
TRBJ2-3,.,.,TRBV7-2,CASSLALGDTQYF,TGTGCCAGCAGCTTAGCGCTGGGGGATACGCAGTATTTT
TRBJ2-7,.,.,TRBV7-8,CASSLLGGTYEQYF,TGTGCCAGCAGCTTATTGGGCGGAACCTACGAGCAGTACTTC
TRBJ1-1,.,.,TRBV30,CAWIYYTEAFF,TGTGCCTGGATCTATTACACTGAAGCTTTCTTT
TRBJ1-3,.,.,TRBV3-1/TRBV3-2,CASSKRGGASGNTIYF,TGTGCCAGCTCTAAGCGGGGAGGGGCCTCTGGAAACACCATATATTTT
TRBJ2-2,.,TRBD2,TRBV27,CASSLKLAGANTGELFF,TGTGCCAGCAGTTTGAAACTAGCGGGGGCTAACACCGGGGAGCTGTTTTTT
TRBJ2-1,.,TRBD2,TRBV27,CASTSMTGNLLAGNEQFF,TGTGCCAGCACTTCCATGACAGGGAACCTCCTAGCGGGAAATGAGCAGTTCTTC
TRBJ2-1,.,TRBD2,TRBV5-1,CASSRETSSGRTNEQFF,TGCGCCAGCAGCAGAGAAACCTCTAGCGGGAGAACTAATGAGCAGTTCTTC
TRBJ2-1,.,TRBD1,TRBV5-6,CASSLTGANLYNEQFF,TGTGCCAGCAGCTTGACAGGGGCCAATTTATACAATGAGCAGTTCTTC
TRBJ1-4,.,.,TRBV2,CASSEGVFGAVATNEKLFF,TGTGCCAGCAGTGAGGGGGTTTTTGGGGCCGTCGCAACTAATGAAAAACTGTTTTTT
TRBJ2-7,.,TRBD2,TRBV5-8,CASSLGAGTVTYEQYF,TGTGCCAGCAGCTTGGGAGCGGGGACCGTTACCTACGAGCAGTACTTC
TRBJ1-1,.,.,TRBV30,CAWSLGGMNTEAFF,TGTGCCTGGAGTTTGGGGGGCATGAACACTGAAGCTTTCTTT
TRBJ2-1,.,TRBD2,TRBV14,CASSPLAGGFYNEQFF,TGTGCCAGCAGCCCATTAGCGGGAGGGTTCTACAATGAGCAGTTCTTC
TRBJ1-2,.,TRBD1,TRBV12-5,CASGPGQGAEGYTF,TGTGCTAGTGGCCCAGGACAGGGGGCCGAAGGCTACACCTTC
TRBJ2-2,.,.,TRBV6-5,CASRLLLVNTGELFF,TGTGCCAGCAGACTCCTACTGGTAAACACCGGGGAGCTGTTTTTT
TRBJ2-7,.,TRBD2,TRBV19,CASSINPSGSTEQYF,TGTGCCAGTAGTATAAATCCCAGCGGGAGCACCGAGCAGTACTTC
TRBJ1-2,.,.,TRBV5-4,CASSFRRSYTF,TGTGCCAGCAGCTTCAGGAGGAGCTACACCTTC
TRBJ1-1,few,TRBD1,TRBV2,CASSRDRGTEAFF,TGTGCCAGCAGCCGGGACAGGGGTACTGAAGCTTTCTTT
TRBJ1-5,few,.,TRBV30,CAWSRVFEGQPQHF,TGTGCCTGGAGTAGGGTCTTTGAAGGTCAGCCCCAGCATTTT
TRBJ1-2,.,TRBD1,TRBV7-2,CASIPDRGRDYGYTF,TGTGCCAGCATTCCGGACAGGGGGCGCGACTATGGCTACACCTTC
TRBJ1-6,.,.,TRBV7-2,CASTRQTGSPLHF,TGTGCCAGCACCAGACAGACAGGCTCACCCCTCCACTTT
TRBJ2-1,few,TRBD2,TRBV18,CASSPSGRAVVFF,TGTGCCAGCTCACCTAGCGGGAGGGCCGTTGTGTTCTTC
TRBJ2-3,.,TRBD2,TRBV30,CAWNGRDKDTQYF,TGTGCCTGGAACGGGAGGGACAAAGATACGCAGTATTTT
TRBJ1-1,.,TRBD1,TRBV18,CASSPRTGSGTEAFF,TGTGCCAGCTCACCAAGGACAGGTTCCGGCACTGAAGCTTTCTTT
TRBJ2-2,few,TRBD1,TRBV5-1,CASRGGTGSTGELFF,TGCGCCAGCAGAGGGGGGACAGGATCCACCGGGGAGCTGTTTTTT
TRBJ1-2,.,TRBD1,TRBV4-2,CASSQRKTGGANYYGYTF,TGTGCCAGCAGCCAACGGAAGACAGGGGGCGCGAACTACTATGGCTACACCTTC
TRBJ1-1,few,TRBD1,TRBV19,CASGDRVGGVDTEAFF,TGTGCCAGTGGAGACAGGGTGGGAGGTGTGGACACTGAAGCTTTCTTT
TRBJ1-6,few,.,TRBV10-3,CAIRDNYNSPLHF,TGTGCCATCAGGGACAACTATAATTCACCCCTCCACTTT
TRBJ2-7,.,TRBD1,TRBV5-6,CASSRIKGQSYEQYF,TGTGCCAGCAGCAGAATCAAGGGACAGTCCTACGAGCAGTACTTC
TRBJ2-2,.,TRBD1,TRBV5-1,CASTTQGTGGLNTGELFF,TGCGCCAGCACTACCCAAGGGACAGGGGGTTTGAACACCGGGGAGCTGTTTTTT
TRBJ2-7,few,.,TRBV2,CASSESSRRSEQYF,TGTGCCAGCAGTGAATCCAGCCGTCGCTCCGAGCAGTACTTC
TRBJ1-1,.,.,TRBV24-1,CATSDPIAFF,TGTGCCACCAGTGATCCCATAGCTTTCTTT